These 10 T cell receptor beta chains were sequenced from one sample in a study of cytomegalovirus exposure and HLA in healthy donors. Amplification used 60 Vbeta primers and 13 Jbeta primers. Only in-frame clones appear in the TCRdb table, and some are missing; sequencing was by immunoSEQ multiplex PCR. The table records around 100,000 clones, roughly three fifths of them present only once. The sequenced sample consisted of PBMCs. These receptors were obtained from a man aged 25-40 years in good health and CMV-seropositive.

This clone came up a few times. V and J are TRBV10-3 and TRBJ2-7, with 9 bases lining up with TRBD1. The CDR3 sequence is 12 residues long. Germline V gene lookup returns CDR1 ENHRY and CDR2 SYGVKD. Trimming took 8 bases from V and 4 from J; bases not matched to a gene: 3. The CDR3 region has the DNA TGTGCCATCCGACAGGGGGGTTACGAGCAGTACTTC. Translation gives CAIRQGGYEQYF.

The chain links TRBV5-5 to TRBJ1-1, with 9 bases aligning to TRBD1. The CDR3 covers 14 residues. The V gene's germline CDR1 is SGHKS and CDR2 YYEKEE (reference sequence). Unmatched junction bases numbered 1, after V lost 4 bases and J lost 0 bases. CDR3 DNA sequence: TGTGCCAGCAGCCGGGACAGGGTGAACACTGAAGCTTTCTTT. As protein: CASSRDRVNTEAFF.

A few counts support this clone. This chain connects TRBV5-4 to TRBJ2-1; possible D gene TRBD1, 5 bases. V was clipped by 5 bases and J by 1 base, with 13 bases between them. Germline CDR1 is SGHNT and CDR2 is YYREEE (reference sequence). This CDR3 comprises 15 residues. In DNA form, the CDR3 reads TGTGCCAGCAGTCCAGGGTGGGCATCCTACAATGAGCAGTTCTTC. Amino acids: CASSPGWASYNEQFF.

This clone is medium-sized. This sequence joins TRBV4-1 and TRBJ1-5; TRBD1 might be the D (5 bases). Looked up from germline, CDR1 is MGHRA and CDR2 is YSYEKL. V was shortened by 0 bases and J by 7 bases, with 13 bases between the two germline ends. The CDR3 spans 15 residues. CDR3 sequence reads: CASSQDGVGEQPQHF. DNA for the CDR3: TGCGCCAGCAGCCAAGACGGAGTAGGGGAACAGCCCCAGCATTTT.

This sequence joins TRBV9 and TRBJ2-7; 8 bases line up with TRBD2. The trim removed 4 bases at V and 2 bases at J, leaving 11 bases unmatched. This CDR3 has 16 residues. Germline V gives CDR1 SGDLS, CDR2 YYNGEE. The CDR3 is CASSPSVSGAAYEQYF. The DNA for the CDR3 is TGTGCCAGCAGCCCGTCGGTTAGCGGGGCGGCCTACGAGCAGTACTTC.

As concerns this clone: Different DNA sequences within this sample yield the same CDR3. The genes are TRBV5-6 and TRBJ1-2, with a possible D match to TRBD1 (6 bases). CDR1 and CDR2 (germline): SGHDT, YYEEEE. V lost 0 bases to trimming and J lost 4 bases, with 7 bases between them. The CDR3 length is 13 residues. CDR3 DNA: TGTGCCAGCAGCTTGGGCAGGGGCTATGGCTACACCTTC. Protein product: CASSLGRGYGYTF.

About this clone: The sample holds other DNA sequences that translate to the same CDR3. V and J are TRBV4-1 and TRBJ2-5, with 10 bases lining up with TRBD1. Trimming removed 8 bases from V and 2 bases from J; junction bases left unmatched: 14. CDR1 and CDR2 from the germline V gene are MGHRA and YSYEKL. There are 17 residues in the CDR3. This chain's CDR3 is CASAPAPGTGDQETQYF. In nucleotides, the CDR3 is TGCGCCAGCGCTCCCGCTCCCGGGACAGGGGATCAAGAGACCCAGTACTTC.

The rearrangement links TRBV6-4 to TRBJ1-1, with 9 bases matching TRBD1. Germline V lookup: CDR1 MRHNA, CDR2 SNTAGT. V gave up 4 bases and J gave up 6 bases; unmatched junction bases: 3. This CDR3 has 13 amino acids. The CDR3 DNA is TGTGCCAGCAGTGGGACAGGGGTGTCTGAAGCTTTCTTT. It specifies CASSGTGVSEAFF.

This chain connects TRBV2 to TRBJ2-7, with 8 bases fitting TRBD1. Germline V gives CDR1 SNHLY, CDR2 FYNNEI. V gave up 8 bases and J gave up 5 bases; unmatched junction bases: 8. This CDR3 has 13 residues. CDR3 protein: CASLRQGFDEQYF. The CDR3 DNA reads TGTGCCAGCCTTCGACAGGGGTTCGACGAGCAGTACTTC.

The chain joins TRBV30 to TRBJ1-3; D remains unclear. The V end lost 4 bases, the J end lost 0 bases, and 7 bases lay between the germline ends. Germline CDR1 GTSNPN, CDR2 SVGIG (reference sequence). The CDR3 extends over 13 amino acids. CDR3 sequence: CAWTQDSGNTIYF. As DNA, the CDR3 is TGTGCCTGGACTCAGGACTCTGGAAACACCATATATTTT.